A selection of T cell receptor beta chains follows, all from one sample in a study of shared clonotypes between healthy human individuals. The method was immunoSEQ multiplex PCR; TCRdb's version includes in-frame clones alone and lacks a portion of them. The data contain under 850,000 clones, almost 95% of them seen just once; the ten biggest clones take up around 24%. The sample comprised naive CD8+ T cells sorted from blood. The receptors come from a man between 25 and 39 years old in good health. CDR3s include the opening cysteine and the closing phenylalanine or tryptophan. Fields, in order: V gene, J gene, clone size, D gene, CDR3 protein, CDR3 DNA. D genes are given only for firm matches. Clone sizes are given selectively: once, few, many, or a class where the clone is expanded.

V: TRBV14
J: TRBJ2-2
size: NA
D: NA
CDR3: CASSQDGRAPVGTGELFF
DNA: TGTGCCAGCAGCCAAGATGGCCGGGCCCCCGTGGGCACCGGGGAGCTGTTTTTT

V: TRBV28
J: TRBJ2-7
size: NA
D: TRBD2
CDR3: CASSPTRTSGSFRNYEQYF
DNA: TGTGCCAGCAGTCCGACGAGGACTAGCGGGAGTTTTAGAAACTACGAGCAGTACTTC

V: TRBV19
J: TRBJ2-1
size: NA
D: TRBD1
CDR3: CASSKGARYNEQFF
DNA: TGTGCCAGTAGTAAGGGGGCAAGATACAATGAGCAGTTCTTC

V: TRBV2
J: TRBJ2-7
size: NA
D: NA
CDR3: CASSEQVRVYEQYF
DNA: TGTGCCAGCAGTGAGCAGGTCAGGGTATACGAGCAGTACTTC

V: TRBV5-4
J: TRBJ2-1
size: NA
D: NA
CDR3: CASSLTYQNEQFF
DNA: TGTGCCAGCAGCTTGACTTATCAAAATGAGCAGTTCTTC

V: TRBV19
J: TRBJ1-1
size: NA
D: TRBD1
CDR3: CASTLQGGLTEAFF
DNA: TGTGCCAGCACACTTCAGGGGGGTTTGACTGAAGCTTTCTTT

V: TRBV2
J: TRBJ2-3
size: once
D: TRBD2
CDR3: CASSDISGSADTQYF
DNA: TGTGCCAGCAGTGATATTAGCGGGAGCGCAGATACGCAGTATTTT

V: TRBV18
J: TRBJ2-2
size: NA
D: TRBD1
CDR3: CASSSDPGQWGIGELFF
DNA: TGTGCCAGCTCATCAGACCCGGGACAGTGGGGCATCGGGGAGCTGTTTTTT

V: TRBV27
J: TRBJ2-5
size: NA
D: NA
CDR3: CASLSGETQYF
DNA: TGTGCCAGCCTATCAGGAGAGACCCAGTACTTC

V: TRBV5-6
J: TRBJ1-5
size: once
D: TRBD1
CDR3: CASSLEGASPPQHF
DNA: TGTGCCAGCAGCTTAGAGGGGGCGTCCCCGCCCCAGCATTTT

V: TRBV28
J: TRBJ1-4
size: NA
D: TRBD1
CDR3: CASSRRDRGEEKLFF
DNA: TGTGCCAGCAGTCGGAGGGACAGGGGAGAAGAAAAACTGTTTTTT

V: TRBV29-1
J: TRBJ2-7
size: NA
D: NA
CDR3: CSVLSTSSYEQYF
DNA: TGCAGCGTTCTATCGACCAGCTCCTACGAGCAGTACTTC

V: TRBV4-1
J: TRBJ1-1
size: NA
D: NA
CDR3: CASSQVDSMNTEAFF
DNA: TGCGCCAGCAGCCAAGTCGACAGCATGAACACTGAAGCTTTCTTT

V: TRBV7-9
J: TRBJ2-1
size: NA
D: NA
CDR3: CASSLPDNHEQFF
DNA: TGTGCCAGCAGCTTACCCGACAACCATGAGCAGTTCTTC

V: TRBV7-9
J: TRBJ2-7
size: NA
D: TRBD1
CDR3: CASSLTGGASYEQYF
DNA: TGTGCCAGCAGCTTAACAGGGGGCGCCTCCTACGAGCAGTACTTC

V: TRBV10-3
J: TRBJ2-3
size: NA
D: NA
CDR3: CAIKDREGDTQYF
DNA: TGTGCCATCAAGGACAGGGAGGGAGATACGCAGTATTTT

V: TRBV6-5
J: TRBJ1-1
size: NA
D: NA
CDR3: CASSSGTEAFF
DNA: TGTGCCAGCAGTTCAGGGACTGAAGCTTTCTTT

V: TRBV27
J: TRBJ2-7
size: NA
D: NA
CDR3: CASSLSFVGGYEQYF
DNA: TGTGCCAGCAGTTTAAGCTTCGTTGGGGGTTACGAGCAGTACTTC

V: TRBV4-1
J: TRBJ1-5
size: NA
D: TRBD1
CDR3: CASSQEQGLPGPQHF
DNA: TGCGCCAGCAGCCAAGAACAGGGGCTCCCAGGGCCCCAGCATTTT

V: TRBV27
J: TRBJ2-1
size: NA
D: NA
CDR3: CASSFSAVLARNEQFF
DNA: TGTGCCAGCAGTTTCTCAGCGGTACTAGCACGAAATGAGCAGTTCTTC

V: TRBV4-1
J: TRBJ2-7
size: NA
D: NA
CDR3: CASSQESGLSSYEQYF
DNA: TGCGCCAGCAGCCAAGAGTCCGGGCTTAGCTCCTACGAGCAGTACTTC

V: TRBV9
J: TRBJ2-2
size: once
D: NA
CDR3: CASSVEQPSGELFF
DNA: TGTGCCAGCAGCGTAGAACAGCCATCCGGGGAGCTGTTTTTT

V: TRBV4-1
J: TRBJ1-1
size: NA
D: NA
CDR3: CASSLRTAQNTEAFF
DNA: TGCGCCAGCAGCCTCCGGACAGCCCAGAACACTGAAGCTTTCTTT

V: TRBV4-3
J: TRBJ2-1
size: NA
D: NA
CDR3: CASSQDAGTYNEQFF
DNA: TGCGCCAGCAGCCAAGATGCCGGAACCTACAATGAGCAGTTCTTC

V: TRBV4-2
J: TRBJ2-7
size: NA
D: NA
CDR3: CASSQEGASGTYEQYF
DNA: TGTGCCAGCAGCCAAGAGGGGGCTAGCGGTACCTACGAGCAGTACTTC

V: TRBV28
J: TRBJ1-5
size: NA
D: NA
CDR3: CASRARGPQHF
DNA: TGTGCCAGCAGAGCCAGGGGTCCCCAGCATTTT

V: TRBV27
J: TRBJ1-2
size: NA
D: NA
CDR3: CASSSPDRNLYGYTF
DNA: TGTGCCAGCAGTTCTCCGGACAGAAACCTCTATGGCTACACCTTC

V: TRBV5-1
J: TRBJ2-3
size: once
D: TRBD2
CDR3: CASSSLTSGIRTDTQYF
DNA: TGCGCCAGCAGCTCCCTGACTAGCGGGATAAGAACAGATACGCAGTATTTT

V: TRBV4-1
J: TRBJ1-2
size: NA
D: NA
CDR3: CASSPNTGVTGLDGYTF
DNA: TGCGCCAGCAGCCCCAACACCGGGGTTACAGGGCTGGATGGCTACACCTTC

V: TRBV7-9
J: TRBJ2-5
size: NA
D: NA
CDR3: CASSFRGKETQYF
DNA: TGTGCCAGCAGCTTCCGGGGCAAAGAGACCCAGTACTTC

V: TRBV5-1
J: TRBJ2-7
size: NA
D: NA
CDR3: CASSHPEGYPYEQYF
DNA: TGCGCCAGCAGCCACCCGGAGGGCTACCCCTACGAGCAGTACTTC

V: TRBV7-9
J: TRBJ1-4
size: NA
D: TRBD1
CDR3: CASSLESQGAEKLFF
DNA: TGTGCCAGCAGCTTAGAATCACAGGGGGCTGAAAAACTGTTTTTT

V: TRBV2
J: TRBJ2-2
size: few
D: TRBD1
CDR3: CASRAGTGISTGELFF
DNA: TGTGCCAGCAGGGCTGGGACAGGGATATCCACCGGGGAGCTGTTTTTT

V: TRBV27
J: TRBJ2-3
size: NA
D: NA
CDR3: CASSHSRSTDTQYF
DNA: TGTGCCAGCAGCCACTCCAGGAGCACAGATACGCAGTATTTT

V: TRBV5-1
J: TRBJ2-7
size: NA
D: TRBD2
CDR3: CASSLGLAGGIYEQYF
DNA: TGCGCCAGCAGTCTTGGGCTAGCGGGAGGTATCTACGAGCAGTACTTC

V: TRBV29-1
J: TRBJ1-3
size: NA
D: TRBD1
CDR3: CSVEDAAKGAGGNTIYF
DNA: TGCAGCGTTGAAGATGCTGCCAAGGGGGCCGGTGGAAACACCATATATTTT

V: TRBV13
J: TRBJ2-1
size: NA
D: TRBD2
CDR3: CASSLVLSGSHEQFF
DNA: TGTGCCAGCAGCTTAGTGTTGAGCGGGAGTCATGAGCAGTTCTTC

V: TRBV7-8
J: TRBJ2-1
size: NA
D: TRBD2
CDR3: CASSGRAAGGHDNEQFF
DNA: TGTGCCAGCAGCGGAAGGGCAGCGGGAGGGCACGACAATGAGCAGTTCTTC

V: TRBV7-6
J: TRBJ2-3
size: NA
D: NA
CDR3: CASRPGVATDTQYF
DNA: TGTGCCAGCAGGCCGGGTGTTGCAACAGATACGCAGTATTTT